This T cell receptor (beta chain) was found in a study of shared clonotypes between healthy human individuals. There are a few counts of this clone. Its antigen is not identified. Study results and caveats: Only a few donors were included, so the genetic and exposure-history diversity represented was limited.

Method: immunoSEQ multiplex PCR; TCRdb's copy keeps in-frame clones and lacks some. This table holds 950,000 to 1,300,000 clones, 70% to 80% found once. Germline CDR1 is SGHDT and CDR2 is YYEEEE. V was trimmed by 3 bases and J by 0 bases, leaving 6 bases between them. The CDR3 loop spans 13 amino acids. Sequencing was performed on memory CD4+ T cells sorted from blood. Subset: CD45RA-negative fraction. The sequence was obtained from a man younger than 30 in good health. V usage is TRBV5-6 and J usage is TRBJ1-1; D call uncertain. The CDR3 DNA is TGTGCCAGCAGCTCCTTCCTGAACACTGAAGCTTTCTTT. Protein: CASSSFLNTEAFF.